One sample yielded the 2 T cell receptor beta chains listed below, sequenced in a study of shared clonotypes between healthy human individuals. Method: immunoSEQ multiplex PCR; TCRdb's copy keeps in-frame clones and lacks some. The table has approximately 1.5 million clones, 98% seen once; the top ten hold about 0.35%. Sequencing was done on a sample of naive CD4+ T cells sorted from blood. Indicated subset: CD45RA+ positively selected. All receptors come from a man aged 25 to 40 in good health.

This chain links TRBV5-6 with TRBJ2-4; the D call may be TRBD1 or TRBD2 (6 bases each). Trimming shortened V by 4 bases and J by 1 base, and 15 bases separated the two germline ends. CDR1 is SGHDT and CDR2 is YYEEEE in the germline V gene. The CDR3 has 16 amino acids. The CDR3 DNA follows: TGTGCCAGCAGCCGGGGGAGGCAGGGGGCCAAAAACATTCAGTACTTC. This translates into CASSRGRQGAKNIQYF.

The chain couples TRBV6-5 to TRBJ1-1; no firm D call. Trimming took 6 bases from V and 1 from J, leaving 12 bases between them. Germline CDR1 and CDR2: MNHEY and SVGAGI. This CDR3 comprises 14 residues. The DNA of the CDR3 is TGTGCCAGCAGAAAGGAGGGCAGGAACACTGAAGCTTTCTTT. Protein product: CASRKEGRNTEAFF.